This T cell receptor beta chain was sequenced in a study of spatial heterogeneity in lung cancer. V was clipped by 1 base and J by 2 bases; unmatched bases: 2. Germline assignment: CDR1 MGHRA and CDR2 YSYEKL. CDR3 length: 15 residues. TCRdb re-called the 5' RACE reads through MiXCR, storing one row per CDR3 protein. Here the sample spans 110,000 or so distinct CDR3 sequences, roughly 10% being singletons. Sample time point: blood at routine non-recurrence follow-up after resection. Unsorted whole RNA of tumor, nontumor lung or frozen PBMC was sequenced. The table lists this clonotype with many counts. This TCR came from a female donor with early-stage non-small cell lung cancer. The chain carries TRBV4-1 and TRBJ2-7, with 10 bases that match TRBD2. The material was PBMCs, obtained at follow-up. CDR3: CASSQALAGTYEQYF. Here the CDR3 DNA reads TGCGCCAGCAGCCAAGCACTAGCGGGAACCTACGAGCAGTACTTC.